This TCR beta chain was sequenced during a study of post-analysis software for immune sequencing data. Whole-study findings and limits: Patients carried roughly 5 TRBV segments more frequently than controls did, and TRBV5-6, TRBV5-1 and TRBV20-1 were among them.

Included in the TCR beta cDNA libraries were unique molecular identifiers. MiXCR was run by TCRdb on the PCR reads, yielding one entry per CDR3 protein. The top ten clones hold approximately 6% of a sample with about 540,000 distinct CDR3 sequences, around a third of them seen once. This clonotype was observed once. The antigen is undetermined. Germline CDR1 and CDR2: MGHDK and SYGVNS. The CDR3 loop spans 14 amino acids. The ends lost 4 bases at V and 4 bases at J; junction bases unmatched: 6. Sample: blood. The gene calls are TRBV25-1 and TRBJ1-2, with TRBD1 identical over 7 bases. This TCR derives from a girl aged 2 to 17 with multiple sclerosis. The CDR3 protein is CASSGAGTAYGYTF. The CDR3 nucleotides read TGTGCCAGCAGTGGGGCAGGGACAGCCTATGGCTACACCTTC.